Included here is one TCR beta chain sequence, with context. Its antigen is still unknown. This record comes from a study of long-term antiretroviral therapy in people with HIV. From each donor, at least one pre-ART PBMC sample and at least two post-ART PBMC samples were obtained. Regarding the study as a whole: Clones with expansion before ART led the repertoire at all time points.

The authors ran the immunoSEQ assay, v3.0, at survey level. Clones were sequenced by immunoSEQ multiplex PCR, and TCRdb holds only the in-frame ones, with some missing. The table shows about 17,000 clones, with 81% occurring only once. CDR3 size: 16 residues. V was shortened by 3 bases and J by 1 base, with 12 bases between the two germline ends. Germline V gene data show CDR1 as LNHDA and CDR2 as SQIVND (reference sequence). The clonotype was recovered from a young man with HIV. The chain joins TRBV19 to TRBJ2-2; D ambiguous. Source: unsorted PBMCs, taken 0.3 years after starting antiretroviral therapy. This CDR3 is CASSIRRFLNTGELFF. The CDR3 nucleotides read TGTGCCAGTAGTATTAGGCGATTTCTGAACACCGGGGAGCTGTTTTTT.